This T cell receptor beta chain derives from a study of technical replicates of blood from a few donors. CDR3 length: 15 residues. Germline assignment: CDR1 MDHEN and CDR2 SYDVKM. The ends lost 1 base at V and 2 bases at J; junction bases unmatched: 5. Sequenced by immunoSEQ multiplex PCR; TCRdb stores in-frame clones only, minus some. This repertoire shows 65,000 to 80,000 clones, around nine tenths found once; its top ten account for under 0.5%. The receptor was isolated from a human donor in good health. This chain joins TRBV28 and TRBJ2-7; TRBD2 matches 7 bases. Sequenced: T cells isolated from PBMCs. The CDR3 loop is CASSLYRLAAYEQYF. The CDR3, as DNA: TGTGCCAGCAGTTTATATCGGCTAGCGGCCTACGAGCAGTACTTC. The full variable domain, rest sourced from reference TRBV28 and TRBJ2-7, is DVKVTQSSRYLVKRTGEKVFLECVQDMDHENMFWYRQDPGLGLRLIYFSYDVKMKEKGDIPEGYSVSREKKERFSLILESASTNQTSMYLCASSLYRLAAYEQYFGPGTRLTVT.